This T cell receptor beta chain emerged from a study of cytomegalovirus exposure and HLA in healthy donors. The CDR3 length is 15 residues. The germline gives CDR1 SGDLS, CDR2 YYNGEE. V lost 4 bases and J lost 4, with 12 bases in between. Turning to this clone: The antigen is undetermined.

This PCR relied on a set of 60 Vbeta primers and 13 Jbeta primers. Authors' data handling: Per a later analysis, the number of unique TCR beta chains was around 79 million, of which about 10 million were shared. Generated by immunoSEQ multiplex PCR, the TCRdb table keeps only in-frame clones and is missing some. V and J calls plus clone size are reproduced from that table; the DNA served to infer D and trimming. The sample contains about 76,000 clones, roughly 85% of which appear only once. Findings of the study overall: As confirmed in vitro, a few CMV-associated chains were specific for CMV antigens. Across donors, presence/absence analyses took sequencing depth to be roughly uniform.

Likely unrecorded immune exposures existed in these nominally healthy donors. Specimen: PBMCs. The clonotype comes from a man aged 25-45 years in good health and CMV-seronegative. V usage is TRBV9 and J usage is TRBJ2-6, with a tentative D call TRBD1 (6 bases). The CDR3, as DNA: TGTGCCAGCAGCCCAGCCGGGACAGGGGCCAACGTCCTGACTTTC. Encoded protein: CASSPAGTGANVLTF. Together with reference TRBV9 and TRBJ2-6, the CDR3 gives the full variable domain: DSGVTQTPKHLITATGQRVTLRCSPRSGDLSVYWYQQSLDQGLQFLIQYYNGEERAKGNILERFSAQQFPDLHSELNLSSLELGDSALYFCASSPAGTGANVLTFGAGSRLTVL.